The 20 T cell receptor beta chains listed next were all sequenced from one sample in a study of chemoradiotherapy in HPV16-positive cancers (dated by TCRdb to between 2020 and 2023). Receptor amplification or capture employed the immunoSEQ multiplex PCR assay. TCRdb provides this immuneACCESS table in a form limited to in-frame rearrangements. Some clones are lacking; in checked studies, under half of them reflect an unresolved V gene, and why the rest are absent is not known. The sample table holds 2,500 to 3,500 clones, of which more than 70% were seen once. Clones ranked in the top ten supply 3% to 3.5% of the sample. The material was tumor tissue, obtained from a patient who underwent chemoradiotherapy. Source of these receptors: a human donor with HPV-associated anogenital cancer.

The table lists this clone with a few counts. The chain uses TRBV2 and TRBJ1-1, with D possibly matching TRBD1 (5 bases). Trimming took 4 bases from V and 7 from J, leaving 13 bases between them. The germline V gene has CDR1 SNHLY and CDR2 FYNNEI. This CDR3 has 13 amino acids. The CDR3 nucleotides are TGTGCCAGCAGTGGAACGACAGCCCTTGAAGCTTTCTTT. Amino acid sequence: CASSGTTALEAFF.

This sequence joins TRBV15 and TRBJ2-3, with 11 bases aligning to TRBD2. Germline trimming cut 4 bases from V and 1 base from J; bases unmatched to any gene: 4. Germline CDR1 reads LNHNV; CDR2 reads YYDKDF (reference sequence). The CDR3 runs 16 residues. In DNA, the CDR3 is TGTGCCACCAGCACGGGACTAGCGGCGGGCACAGATACGCAGTATTTT. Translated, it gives CATSTGLAAGTDTQYF.

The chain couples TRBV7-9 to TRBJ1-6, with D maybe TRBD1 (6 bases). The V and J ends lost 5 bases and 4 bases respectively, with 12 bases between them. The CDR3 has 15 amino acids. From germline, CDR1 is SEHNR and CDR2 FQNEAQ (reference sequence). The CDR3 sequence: CASSPSGQYNSPLHF. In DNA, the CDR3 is TGTGCCAGCAGCCCAAGCGGACAGTATAATTCACCCCTCCACTTT.

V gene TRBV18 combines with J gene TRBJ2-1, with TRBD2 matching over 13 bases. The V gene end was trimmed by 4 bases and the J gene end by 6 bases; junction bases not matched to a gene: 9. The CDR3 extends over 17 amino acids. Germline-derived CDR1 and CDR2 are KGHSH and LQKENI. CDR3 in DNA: TGTGCCAGCTCACGATACGGGACTAGCGGGGATCTCAATGAGCAGTTCTTC. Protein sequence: CASSRYGTSGDLNEQFF.

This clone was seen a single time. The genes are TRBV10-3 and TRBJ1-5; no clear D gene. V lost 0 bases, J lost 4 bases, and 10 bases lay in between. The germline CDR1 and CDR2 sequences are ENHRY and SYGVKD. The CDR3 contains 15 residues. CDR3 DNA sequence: TGTGCCATCAGTGAGTCAAGGGCCCGGAATCAGCCCCAGCATTTT. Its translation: CAISESRARNQPQHF.

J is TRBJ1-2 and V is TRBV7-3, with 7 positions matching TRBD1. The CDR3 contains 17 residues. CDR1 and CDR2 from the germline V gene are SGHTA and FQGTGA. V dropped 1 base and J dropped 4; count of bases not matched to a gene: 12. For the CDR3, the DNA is TGTGCCAGCAGCTTAAAAAGGGACAGCGCCTTGGTCTATGGCTACACCTTC. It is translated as CASSLKRDSALVYGYTF.

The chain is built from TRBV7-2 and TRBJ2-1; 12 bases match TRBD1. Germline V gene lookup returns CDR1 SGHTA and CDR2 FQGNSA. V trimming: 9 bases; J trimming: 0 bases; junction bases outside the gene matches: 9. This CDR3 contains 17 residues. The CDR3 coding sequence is TGTGCCAGTGCGGGACAGGGGGCCGGGAGCTCCTACAATGAGCAGTTCTTC. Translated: CASAGQGAGSSYNEQFF.

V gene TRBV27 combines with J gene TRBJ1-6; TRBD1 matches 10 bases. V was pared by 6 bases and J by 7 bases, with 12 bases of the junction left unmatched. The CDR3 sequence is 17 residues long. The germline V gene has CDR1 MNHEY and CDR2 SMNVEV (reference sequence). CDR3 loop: CASSFGALTGGNSPLHF. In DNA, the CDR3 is TGTGCCAGCAGCTTTGGGGCACTGACAGGGGGCAATTCACCCCTCCACTTT.

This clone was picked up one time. The CDR3 is CASSLRTSVSPYNEQFF. CDR3 DNA sequence: TGTGCCAGTAGTCTCCGGACTAGCGTCAGCCCCTACAATGAGCAGTTCTTC. The chain carries TRBV19 and TRBJ2-1, with TRBD2 matching 9 bases. Germline V gives CDR1 LNHDA, CDR2 SQIVND (reference sequence). The CDR3 spans 17 residues. The junction had 10 bases not matched to a gene; V was cut back by 5 bases and J by 2 bases.

The CDR3 is CASRRGGDGLTEAFF. CDR3 nucleotides: TGTGCCAGTAGAAGGGGGGGGGATGGTTTGACTGAAGCTTTCTTT. The gene calls are TRBV19 and TRBJ1-1; D possibly corresponds to TRBD1 (6 bases). Per germline, CDR1 LNHDA and CDR2 SQIVND (reference sequence). Trimming removed 6 bases from V and 5 bases from J, with 19 bases in between. CDR3 length: 15 residues.

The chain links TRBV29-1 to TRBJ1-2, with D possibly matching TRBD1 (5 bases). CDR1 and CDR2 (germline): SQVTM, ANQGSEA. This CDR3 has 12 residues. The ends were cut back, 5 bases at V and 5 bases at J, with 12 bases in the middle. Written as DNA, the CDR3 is TGCAGCGTTTGGGGGGGGGAGTATGGCTACACCTTC. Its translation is CSVWGGEYGYTF.

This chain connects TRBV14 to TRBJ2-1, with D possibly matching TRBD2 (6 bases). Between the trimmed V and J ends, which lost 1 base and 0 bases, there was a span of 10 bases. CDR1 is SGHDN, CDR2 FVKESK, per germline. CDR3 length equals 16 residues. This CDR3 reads CASSQVAAISYNEQFF. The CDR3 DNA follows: TGTGCCAGCAGCCAAGTAGCGGCTATCTCCTACAATGAGCAGTTCTTC.

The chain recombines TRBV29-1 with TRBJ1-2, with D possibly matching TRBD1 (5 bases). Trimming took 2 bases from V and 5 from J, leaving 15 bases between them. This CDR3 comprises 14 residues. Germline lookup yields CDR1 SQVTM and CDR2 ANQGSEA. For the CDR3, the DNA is TGCAGCGTTGAACCCACCGGGACCCAATATGGCTACACCTTC. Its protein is CSVEPTGTQYGYTF. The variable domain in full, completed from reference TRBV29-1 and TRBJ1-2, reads SAVISQKPSRDICQRGTSLTIQCQVDSQVTMMFWYRQQPGQSLTLIATANQGSEATYESGFVIDKFPISRPNLTFSTLTVSNMSPEDSSIYLCSVEPTGTQYGYTFGSGTRLTVV.

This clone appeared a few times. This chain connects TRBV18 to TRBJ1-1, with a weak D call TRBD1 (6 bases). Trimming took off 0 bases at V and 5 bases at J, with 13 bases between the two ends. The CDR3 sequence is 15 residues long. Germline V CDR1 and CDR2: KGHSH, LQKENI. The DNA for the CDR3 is TGTGCCAGCTCACCACCGGGGGGCGACAGGACTGAAGCTTTCTTT. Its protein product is CASSPPGGDRTEAFF.

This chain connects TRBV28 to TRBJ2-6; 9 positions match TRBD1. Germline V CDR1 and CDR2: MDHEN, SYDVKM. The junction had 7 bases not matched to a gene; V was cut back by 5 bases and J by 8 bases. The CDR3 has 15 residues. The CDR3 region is CASSHGQGSSNVLTF. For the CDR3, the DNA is TGTGCCAGCAGTCATGGACAGGGGAGTTCCAACGTCCTGACTTTC.

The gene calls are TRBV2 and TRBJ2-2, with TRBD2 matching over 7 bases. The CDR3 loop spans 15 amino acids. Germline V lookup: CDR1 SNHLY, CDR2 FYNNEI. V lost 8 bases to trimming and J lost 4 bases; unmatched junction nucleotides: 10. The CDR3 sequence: CASRFGLEVTGELFF. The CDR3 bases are TGTGCCAGCCGTTTCGGACTAGAAGTCACCGGGGAGCTGTTTTTT.

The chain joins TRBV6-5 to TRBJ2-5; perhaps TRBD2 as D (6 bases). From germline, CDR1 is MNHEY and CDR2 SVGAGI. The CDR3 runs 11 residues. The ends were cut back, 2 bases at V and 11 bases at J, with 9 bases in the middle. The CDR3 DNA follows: TGTGCCAGCAGTTACCGGGAGCAGCAGTACTTC. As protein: CASSYREQQYF.

As DNA, the CDR3 is TGTGCCAGCTCACCGTCCCCAGAAGAGACCCAGTACTTC. Protein sequence: CASSPSPEETQYF. The chain links TRBV18 to TRBJ2-5; no definite D call. From germline, CDR1 is KGHSH and CDR2 LQKENI. The CDR3 totals 13 residues. V shed 3 bases and J shed 3 bases, with 8 bases lying between them.

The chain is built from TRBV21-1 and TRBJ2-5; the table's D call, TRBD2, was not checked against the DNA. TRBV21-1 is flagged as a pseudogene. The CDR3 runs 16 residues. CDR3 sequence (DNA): TGTGCCAGCAGCAAAGGAGGTGCGCGGGACCCAGAGACCCAGTACTTC. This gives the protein CASSKGGARDPETQYF.

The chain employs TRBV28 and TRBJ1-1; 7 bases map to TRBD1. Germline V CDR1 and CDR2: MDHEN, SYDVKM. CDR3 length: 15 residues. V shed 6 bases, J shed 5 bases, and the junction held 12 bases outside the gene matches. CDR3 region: CASSLVRGAGTEAFF. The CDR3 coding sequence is TGTGCCAGCAGCCTGGTCAGGGGGGCAGGGACTGAAGCTTTCTTT.